Below, 5 T cell receptor beta chains from the same sample are listed, as sequenced in a study of CXCR3-negative and CXCR3-positive naive CD8 T cells. Preparation of TRB cDNA libraries relied on 5' RACE carrying UMI labels. TCRdb reanalyzed the 5' RACE reads, giving one entry per CDR3 protein sequence and no DNA. The sample data list 70,000 to 100,000 distinct CDR3 sequences. Sequenced: naive CXCR3- CD8+ T cells from blood. The subset here: CD45RO-CCR7+CD27+CD95- naive CD8+ T cells lacking CXCR3 (TNR3-). These receptors all stem from a human donor in good health. Some clones in this sample may be carry-over from other donors' samples.

This CDR3 is CASSPGYGSPLHF. The chain couples TRBV11-3 to TRBJ1-6; the TCRdb D gene call, TRBD1, has no DNA to confirm it. Germline V lookup: CDR1 SGHNT, CDR2 YENEEA. This CDR3 contains 13 residues.

The V gene is TRBV11-2, the J gene TRBJ2-1; checking the TCRdb D call of TRBD1 is not possible without DNA. CDR3 size: 14 residues. Germline V gene lookup returns CDR1 SGHAT and CDR2 FQNNGV. The CDR3 spells CASSYDRGNYEQFF.

The rearrangement joins TRBV28 to TRBJ1-3; TCRdb calls TRBD1, which cannot be checked without DNA. Germline loops: CDR1 MDHEN, CDR2 SYDVKM. The CDR3 runs 20 residues. CDR3 residues: CASSSRIGGILPMSGNTIYF.

The chain uses TRBV20-1 and TRBJ1-3. Germline V lookup: CDR1 DFQATT, CDR2 SNEGSKA (reference sequence). This CDR3 is built from 14 residues. The CDR3 is CSARAQISGNTIYF.

The V call is TRBV7-2, the J call TRBJ1-5; TCRdb reports TRBD1, a call that lacks DNA to check it against. Germline CDR1 is SGHTA and CDR2 is FQGNSA. There are 15 residues in the CDR3. The CDR3 protein is CASSLASGSGQPQHF.